This T cell receptor (beta chain) was captured in a study of T cells in Graves' hyperthyroidism and ophthalmopathy. Study-level points and caveats: In blood, most of the thyroid clonotypes expanded above 0.001 were also present.

The source material, RNA transcripts, was used to amplify TCR beta CDR3 regions. Primed by the HTBI set, a first-round RT-PCR was run on the TCR CDR3. TCRdb fed the multiplex PCR reads into MiXCR, producing one record per CDR3 protein. The data show about 610,000 distinct CDR3 sequences, with roughly a sixth seen just once and more than 3% held by the top ten. Each person with ophthalmopathy scored at least 3 on the Clinical Activity Score, reached NOSPECS grade 4 or higher, and had been ill under 3 months. Any patient presenting with uncontrolled infection, other autoimmune disease, pregnancy or lactation was left out. For the diagnoses, clinical symptoms, serum thyroxine and TRAb, thyroid ultrasound and orbital computed tomography were used. The CDR3 totals 15 residues. In germline, CDR1 is SQVTM, CDR2 ANQGSEA. Deletions cut 7 bases from V and 5 bases from J, with 20 bases between. With respect to this clonotype: Its matching antigen is unknown.

The source of this sequence is a woman aged 40 to 50 with Graves' ophthalmopathy. The material sequenced was blood. V is TRBV29-1 and J is TRBJ1-4; the D gene is possibly TRBD1 (5 bases). The CDR3, as DNA: TGCAGCGCCTATCTGGTAGGGACTGGAAATGAAAAACTGTTTTTT. Its protein is CSAYLVGTGNEKLFF.